This T cell receptor (beta chain) emerged from a study of a mutant IDH1 vaccine in newly diagnosed glioma. Study context: Treated patients showed a male proportion of 62.5%, a female proportion of roughly 38%, and a mean age of around 39 years. Most patients had radiochemotherapy with temozolomide before enrollment; others had one alone. Study findings and constraints: Patients mounted vaccine-induced immune responses in 93.3% of cases.

As for this clone: Its antigen remains unidentified.

The germline V gene encodes CDR1 SGHAT and CDR2 FQNNGV. CDR3 length: 15 residues. V was pared by 4 bases and J by 5 bases, with 14 bases between. Specified time point: baseline, week 1 (first vaccination visit). Indicated treatment: pre-vaccination baseline after standard-of-care therapy. Donor tumors were new WHO grade 3 or 4 IDH1-mutant, ATRX-lost astrocytomas. Assay used: immunoSEQ multiplex PCR; TCRdb lists only in-frame clones, some missing. The data show approximately 54,000 clones, roughly 80% seen once. The chain joins TRBV11-2 to TRBJ1-4; no reliable D call. Source: PBMCs, taken from a glioma patient treated with radiotherapy, temozolomide or both. The receptor's source is a man between 18 and 29 years old with glioma. CDR3 coding DNA: TGTGCCAGCAGCTCCGACCGACCGCCCAATGAAAAACTGTTTTTT. Amino acid sequence: CASSSDRPPNEKLFF.